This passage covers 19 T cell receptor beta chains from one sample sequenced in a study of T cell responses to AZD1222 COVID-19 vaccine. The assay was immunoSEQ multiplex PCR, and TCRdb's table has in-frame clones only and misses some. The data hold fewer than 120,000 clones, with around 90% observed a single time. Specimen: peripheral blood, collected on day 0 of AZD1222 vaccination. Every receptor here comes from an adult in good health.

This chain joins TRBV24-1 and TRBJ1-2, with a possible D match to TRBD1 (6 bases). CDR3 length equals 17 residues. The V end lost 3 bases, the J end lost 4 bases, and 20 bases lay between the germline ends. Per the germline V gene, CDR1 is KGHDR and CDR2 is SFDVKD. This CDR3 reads CATSDARTGLEVYGYTF. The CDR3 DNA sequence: TGTGCCACCAGTGATGCCCGCACAGGGCTCGAGGTCTATGGCTACACCTTC.

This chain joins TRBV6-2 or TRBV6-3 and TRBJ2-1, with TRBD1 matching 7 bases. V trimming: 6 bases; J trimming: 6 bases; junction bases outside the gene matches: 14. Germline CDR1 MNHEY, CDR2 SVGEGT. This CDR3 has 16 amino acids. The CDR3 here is CASSRYRDDRANEQFF. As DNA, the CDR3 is TGTGCCAGCAGCCGTTACCGGGATGACAGGGCCAATGAGCAGTTCTTC.

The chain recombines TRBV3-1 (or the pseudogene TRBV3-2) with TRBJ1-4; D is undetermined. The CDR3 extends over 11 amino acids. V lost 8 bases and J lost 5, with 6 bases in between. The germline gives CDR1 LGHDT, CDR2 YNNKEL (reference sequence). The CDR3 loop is CASRRNEKLFF. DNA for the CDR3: TGTGCCAGCCGTCGGAATGAAAAACTGTTTTTT.

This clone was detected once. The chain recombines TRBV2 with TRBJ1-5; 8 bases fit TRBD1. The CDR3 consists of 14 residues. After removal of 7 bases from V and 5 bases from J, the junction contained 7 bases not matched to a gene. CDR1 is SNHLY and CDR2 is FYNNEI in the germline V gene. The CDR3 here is CASTLTQGDQPQHF. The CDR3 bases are TGTGCCAGCACCCTTACACAGGGGGATCAGCCCCAGCATTTT.

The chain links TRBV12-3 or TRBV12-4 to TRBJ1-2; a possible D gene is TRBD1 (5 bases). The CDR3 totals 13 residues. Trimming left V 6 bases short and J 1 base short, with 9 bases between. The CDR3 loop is CASRMTDNYGYTF. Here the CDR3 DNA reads TGTGCCAGCAGGATGACAGATAACTATGGCTACACCTTC.

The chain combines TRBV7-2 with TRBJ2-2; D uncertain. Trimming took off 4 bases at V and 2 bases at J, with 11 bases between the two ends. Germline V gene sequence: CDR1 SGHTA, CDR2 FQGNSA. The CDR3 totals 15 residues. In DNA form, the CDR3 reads TGTGCCAGCAGCTCCAGGAGCGCTAACACCGGGGAGCTGTTTTTT. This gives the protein CASSSRSANTGELFF.

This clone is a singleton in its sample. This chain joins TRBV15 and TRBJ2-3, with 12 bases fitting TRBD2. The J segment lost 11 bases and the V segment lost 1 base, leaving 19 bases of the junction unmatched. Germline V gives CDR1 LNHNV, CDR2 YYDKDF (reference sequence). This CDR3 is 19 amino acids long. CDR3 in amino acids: CATSRGGLAGSWSHRGQYF. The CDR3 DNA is TGTGCCACCAGCAGAGGAGGACTAGCGGGGAGTTGGTCACATAGGGGGCAGTATTTT.

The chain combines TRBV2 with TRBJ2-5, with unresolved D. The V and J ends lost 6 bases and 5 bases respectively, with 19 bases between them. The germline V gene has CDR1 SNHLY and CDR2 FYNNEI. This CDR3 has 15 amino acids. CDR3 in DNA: TGTGCCAGCAGCGCCACCCAAAGCGCGAGGGAGACCCAGTACTTC. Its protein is CASSATQSARETQYF.

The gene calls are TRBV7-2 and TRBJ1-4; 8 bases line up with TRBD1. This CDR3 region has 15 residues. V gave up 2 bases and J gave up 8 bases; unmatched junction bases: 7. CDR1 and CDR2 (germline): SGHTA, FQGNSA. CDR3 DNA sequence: TGTGCCAGCAGCTTACCCACAGGGGGTCGGGAAAAACTGTTTTTT. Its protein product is CASSLPTGGREKLFF.

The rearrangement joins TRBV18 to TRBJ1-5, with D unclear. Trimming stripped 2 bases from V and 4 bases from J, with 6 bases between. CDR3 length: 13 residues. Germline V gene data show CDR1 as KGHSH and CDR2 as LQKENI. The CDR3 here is CASSPSLNQPQHF. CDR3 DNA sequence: TGTGCCAGCTCACCAAGCCTAAATCAGCCCCAGCATTTT.

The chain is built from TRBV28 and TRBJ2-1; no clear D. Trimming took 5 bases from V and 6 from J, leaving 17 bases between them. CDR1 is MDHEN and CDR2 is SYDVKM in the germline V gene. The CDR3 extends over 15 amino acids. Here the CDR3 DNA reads TGTGCCAGCAGTCGTTCTTCCTTACCCCCCAATGAGCAGTTCTTC. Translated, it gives CASSRSSLPPNEQFF.

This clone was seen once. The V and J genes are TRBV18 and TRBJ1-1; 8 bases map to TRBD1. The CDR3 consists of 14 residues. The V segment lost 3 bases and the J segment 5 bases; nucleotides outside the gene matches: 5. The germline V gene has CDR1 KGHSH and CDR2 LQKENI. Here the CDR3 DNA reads TGTGCCAGCTCACCTGGACAGGGAGAAACTGAAGCTTTCTTT. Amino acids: CASSPGQGETEAFF.

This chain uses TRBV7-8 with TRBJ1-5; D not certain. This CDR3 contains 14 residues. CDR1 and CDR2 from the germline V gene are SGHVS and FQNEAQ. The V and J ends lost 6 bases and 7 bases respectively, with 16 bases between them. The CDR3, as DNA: TGTGCCAGCAGAGGAGGTGAGAGCAGCCAGCCCCAGCATTTT. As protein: CASRGGESSQPQHF. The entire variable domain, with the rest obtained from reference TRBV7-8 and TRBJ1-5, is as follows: GAGVSQSPRYKVAKRGQDVALRCDPISGHVSLFWYQQALGQGPEFLTYFQNEAQLDKSGLPSDRFFAERPEGSVSTLKIQRTQQEDSAVYLCASRGGESSQPQHFGDGTRLSIL.

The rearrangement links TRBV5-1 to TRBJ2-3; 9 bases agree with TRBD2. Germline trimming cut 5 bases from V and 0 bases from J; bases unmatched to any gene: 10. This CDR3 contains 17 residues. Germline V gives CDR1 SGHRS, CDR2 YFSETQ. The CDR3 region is CASRKREDQVSTDTQYF. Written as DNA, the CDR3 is TGCGCCAGCAGAAAGCGGGAGGATCAAGTCAGCACAGATACGCAGTATTTT.

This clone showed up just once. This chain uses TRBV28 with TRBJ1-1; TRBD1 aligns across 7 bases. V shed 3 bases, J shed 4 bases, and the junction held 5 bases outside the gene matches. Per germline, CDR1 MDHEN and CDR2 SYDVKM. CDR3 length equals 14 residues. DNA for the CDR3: TGTGCCAGCAGTTTCCCGGCAGGGGGCACTGAAGCTTTCTTT. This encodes CASSFPAGGTEAFF.

CDR3 nucleotide sequence: TGTGCCAGCAGCTTGGGAACTCCTAGCCCAAATGAAAAACTGTTTTTT. It encodes CASSLGTPSPNEKLFF. The V gene is TRBV5-4, the J gene TRBJ1-4, with unresolved D. Looked up from germline, CDR1 is SGHNT and CDR2 is YYREEE (reference sequence). The V end lost 0 bases, the J end lost 5 bases, and 14 bases lay between the germline ends. The CDR3 is 16 residues long. The whole variable domain, remainder taken from reference TRBV5-4 and TRBJ1-4, is ETGVTQSPTHLIKTRGQQVTLRCSSQSGHNTVSWYQQALGQGPQFIFQYYREEENGRGNFPPRFSGLQFPNYSSELNVNALELDDSALYLCASSLGTPSPNEKLFFGSGTQLSVL.

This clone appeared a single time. The CDR3 loop is CASSSGLAGVGTGELFF. The DNA of the CDR3 is TGTGCCAGCTCCTCGGGACTAGCGGGAGTTGGCACCGGGGAGCTGTTTTTT. V is TRBV5-4 and J is TRBJ2-2; TRBD2 agrees at 14 bases. The length of the CDR3 is 17 residues. Germline V gene lookup returns CDR1 SGHNT and CDR2 YYREEE (reference sequence). J was trimmed by 4 bases and V by 7 bases; bases with no gene match: 9.

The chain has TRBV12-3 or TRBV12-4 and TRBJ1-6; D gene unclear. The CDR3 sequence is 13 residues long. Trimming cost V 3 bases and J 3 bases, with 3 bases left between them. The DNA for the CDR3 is TGTGCCAGCAGTTTGAACTATAATTCACCCCTCCACTTT. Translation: CASSLNYNSPLHF.

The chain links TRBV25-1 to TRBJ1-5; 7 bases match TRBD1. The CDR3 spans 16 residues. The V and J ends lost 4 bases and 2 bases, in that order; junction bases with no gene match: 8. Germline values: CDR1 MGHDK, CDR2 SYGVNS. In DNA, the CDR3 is TGTGCCAGCAGTGGCCTCGACAGGGCGGGCAATCAGCCCCAGCATTTT. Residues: CASSGLDRAGNQPQHF.